Presented here are 22 T cell receptor beta chains from one specimen sequenced in a study of T-cell reconstitution after alpha-beta-depleted transplantation in children (dated by TCRdb to the mid-2010s). The receptor library was made with PCR. These reads were obtained on an Illumina HiSeq 2500. TCR library preparation used molecular barcoding, with unique molecular identifiers applied to normalize quantification of the TCRbeta repertoire. The public reads were quality trimmed at Q25 with fastp and then assembled into clones with MiXCR by TCRdb, keeping productive beta chains. Each CDR3 protein appears once, grouped with its most common genes and DNA. The table for this sample lists more than 550,000 distinct CDR3 sequences; roughly a tenth of them were counted only once. The top ten clones comprise roughly 4% of the sample. The specimen comprised PBMCs from the stem cell graft donor, sampled from the stem cell graft. These receptors were obtained from a human donor who donated a stem cell graft to a child with acute myeloid leukemia.

This clonotype showed up many times. This chain connects TRBV20-1 to TRBJ2-1; D is ambiguous. The CDR3 totals 8 residues. Germline V lookup: CDR1 DFQATT, CDR2 SNEGSKA (reference sequence). The CDR3 sequence is CSRNEQFF. CDR3 sequence (DNA): TGCAGCAGGAATGAGCAGTTCTTC.

Many counts were recorded for this clonotype. The chain employs TRBV20-1 and TRBJ2-2; D may be TRBD2 (5 bases). This CDR3 is built from 15 residues. V lost 3 bases to trimming and J lost 3 bases, with 14 bases between them. Looked up from germline, CDR1 is DFQATT and CDR2 is SNEGSKA (reference sequence). The CDR3 nucleotides are TGCAGTGCTAGGCCCGGACTGTTCGACACCGGGGAGCTGTTTTTT. Its protein is CSARPGLFDTGELFF.

The chain is built from TRBV30 and TRBJ2-4, with 7 positions matching TRBD2. The CDR3 consists of 16 residues. The germline V gene encodes CDR1 GTSNPN and CDR2 SVGIG (reference sequence). J lost 6 bases, V lost 3 bases, and 14 bases had no gene match. The CDR3 nucleotides are TGTGCCTGGAGATATGGGGGGGAAGGCGGGCCAAACATTCAGTACTTC. Its translation is CAWRYGGEGGPNIQYF.

The V call is TRBV7-3, the J call TRBJ2-1; D gene uncertain. The germline CDR1 and CDR2 sequences are SGHTA and FQGTGA. Trimming shortened V by 2 bases and J by 1 base, and 9 bases separated the two germline ends. The CDR3 length is 15 residues. Here the CDR3 DNA reads TGTGCCAGCAGCTTATTAGACGTATCCTACAATGAGCAGTTCTTC. This codes for CASSLLDVSYNEQFF.

This clonotype has ten or more counts. The chain carries TRBV6-5 and TRBJ2-2; 7 positions agree with TRBD2. The junction had 9 bases not matched to a gene; V was cut back by 0 bases and J by 8 bases. Germline assignment: CDR1 MNHEY and CDR2 SVGAGI. The CDR3 runs 16 residues. For the CDR3, the DNA is TGTGCCAGCAGTTACTCACGGACTAGTGAGAGGGGGGAGCTGTTTTTT. This translates into CASSYSRTSERGELFF.

This clonotype was recorded a few times. This chain connects TRBV20-1 to TRBJ2-4; the match to TRBD1 covers 7 bases. Per germline, CDR1 DFQATT and CDR2 SNEGSKA (reference sequence). V trimming: 0 bases; J trimming: 6 bases; junction bases outside the gene matches: 11. The CDR3 has 16 residues. CDR3 amino acids: CSARDSGTGVINIQYF. CDR3 coding DNA: TGCAGTGCTAGAGATTCGGGAACAGGGGTTATAAACATTCAGTACTTC.

The sample holds many counts of this clonotype. The chain is built from TRBV20-1 and TRBJ2-1; 11 bases map to TRBD2. The CDR3 has 18 amino acids. J lost 6 bases, V lost 0 bases, and 13 bases had no gene match. CDR1 is DFQATT and CDR2 is SNEGSKA in the germline V gene (reference sequence). In DNA, the CDR3 is TGCAGTGCTAGAGATGCCTTGAGTAGCGGGAGGGCCGGCAATGAGCAGTTCTTC. This codes for CSARDALSSGRAGNEQFF.

The J gene is TRBJ2-7, the V gene TRBV28; D not certain. This CDR3 comprises 15 residues. The V gene lost 1 base and the J gene lost 5 bases, with 15 bases spanning the gap. CDR1 is MDHEN and CDR2 is SYDVKM in the germline V gene. DNA of the CDR3: TGTGCCAGCAGTTTATATACCCGGATGATCAACGAGCAGTACTTC. This gives the protein CASSLYTRMINEQYF.

Of note for this clonotype: A much bigger clone sits one base away, suggesting this may be a read error. V and J are TRBV4-3 and TRBJ2-7; 7 nucleotides line up with TRBD2. This CDR3 is 13 amino acids long. The V gene's germline CDR1 is LGHNA and CDR2 YSLEER. V dropped 0 bases and J dropped 5; count of bases not matched to a gene: 1. The CDR3 sequence: CASSQDGGDEQYF. CDR3 nucleotides: TGCGCCAGCAGCCAAGATGGGGGGGACGAGCAGTACTTC.

This chain connects TRBV11-2 to TRBJ2-3; no clear D. Germline V gene data show CDR1 as SGHAT and CDR2 as FQNNGV. The V end lost 1 base, the J end lost 4 bases, and 9 bases lay between the germline ends. This CDR3 has 14 amino acids. DNA of the CDR3: TGTGCCAGCAGCTTAGTTCCCAAGGCAGATACGCAGTATTTT. Translation gives CASSLVPKADTQYF.

This clonotype came up a few times. This chain links TRBV6-1 with TRBJ2-2; a possible D gene is TRBD2 (6 bases). With 8 bases removed from V and 7 bases from J, the gap between germline ends came to 17 bases. The V gene's germline CDR1 is MNHNS and CDR2 SASEGT. CDR3 length: 14 residues. The CDR3 spells CASGTLATGGELFF. The CDR3 DNA reads TGTGCCAGCGGCACCCTAGCGACGGGCGGGGAGCTGTTTTTT.

J is TRBJ2-1 and V is TRBV29-1; 11 nucleotides align to TRBD2. CDR3 length: 16 amino acids. Germline V gives CDR1 SQVTM, CDR2 ANQGSEA. V dropped 3 bases and J dropped 10; count of bases not matched to a gene: 14. The CDR3 reads CSVDLKFSGRAGEQFF. DNA for the CDR3: TGCAGCGTTGATCTGAAATTTAGCGGGAGGGCGGGCGAGCAGTTCTTC.

This clonotype was recorded many times. The CDR3 DNA reads as TGCAGCGGCGGGACTAGCGGGAGTGGGGGGGAGACCCAGTACTTC. Translation gives CSGGTSGSGGETQYF. The chain uses TRBV29-1 and TRBJ2-5; the match to TRBD2 covers 14 bases. Trimming cost V 7 bases and J 5 bases; bases outside gene matches: 9. Germline V gene sequence: CDR1 SQVTM, CDR2 ANQGSEA. The CDR3 is 15 amino acids.

Here the CDR3 reads CASSRGINYGYTF. CDR3 sequence (DNA): TGTGCCAGCAGCAGGGGTATAAACTATGGCTACACCTTC. The chain carries TRBV3-1 and TRBJ1-2, with D perhaps TRBD1 (5 bases). CDR1 and CDR2 (germline): LGHDT, YNNKEL (reference sequence). The CDR3 is 13 amino acids. The V end was cut by 5 bases, the J end by 2 bases, with 9 bases between.

This clonotype was recorded a few times. The CDR3 reads CASCGTGRRVPDTQYF. For the CDR3, the DNA is TGTGCCAGCTGTGGAACAGGGCGGCGGGTCCCAGATACGCAGTATTTT. The chain uses TRBV28 and TRBJ2-3; weak D call: TRBD1 (6 bases). V was shortened by 8 bases and J by 4 bases, with 22 bases between the two germline ends. The CDR3 runs to 16 residues. The germline V gene has CDR1 MDHEN and CDR2 SYDVKM.

The CDR3 DNA reads TGTGCCAGCAGTCGGACTAGCGGGAGTACCTCCTACAATGAGCAGTTCTTC. This translates into CASSRTSGSTSYNEQFF. The V gene is TRBV28, the J gene TRBJ2-1; 13 nucleotides agree with TRBD2. This CDR3 is built from 17 residues. Unmatched junction bases numbered 4, after V lost 5 bases and J lost 0 bases. Germline values: CDR1 MDHEN, CDR2 SYDVKM.

There are many counts of this clonotype. The gene calls are TRBV20-1 and TRBJ2-7; the match to TRBD2 covers 16 bases. The CDR3 runs to 16 residues. Unmatched junction bases numbered 8, after V lost 6 bases and J lost 3 bases. CDR1 and CDR2 (germline): DFQATT, SNEGSKA (reference sequence). In nucleotides, the CDR3 is TGCAGTGCAACGGGACTAGCGGGAGGGCCGGGCTACGAGCAGTACTTC. Translating gives CSATGLAGGPGYEQYF.

With regard to this clonotype: Since the CDR3 does not end with the conserved phenylalanine or tryptophan, this likely comes from a read error. The CDR3 DNA is TGTGCCAGCATCCGGGGTGTTGACAATGGCTACACCTGC. It is translated as CASIRGVDNGYTC. This chain connects TRBV7-2 to TRBJ1-2, with unresolved D. The germline gives CDR1 SGHTA, CDR2 FQGNSA. The V and J ends lost 7 bases and 6 bases respectively, with 15 bases between them. This CDR3 region has 13 residues.

This clonotype was detected only a few times. The rearrangement joins TRBV28 to TRBJ1-5, with D unclear. V lost 2 bases and J lost 4, with 15 bases in between. This CDR3 spans 16 amino acids. Germline CDR1 is MDHEN and CDR2 is SYDVKM. Here the CDR3 reads CASSLRARMKNQPQHF. The CDR3 DNA reads as TGTGCCAGCAGTTTACGGGCCCGGATGAAAAATCAGCCCCAGCATTTT.

The gene calls are TRBV9 and TRBJ2-2; a weak D match, TRBD2 (6 bases). CDR1 is SGDLS and CDR2 is YYNGEE in the germline V gene. The V end lost 1 base, the J end lost 2 bases, and 15 bases lay between the germline ends. This CDR3 region has 17 residues. The CDR3 region has the DNA TGTGCCAGCAGCGTATTAGTGGCGGGGCCTAACACCGGGGAGCTGTTTTTT. Residues: CASSVLVAGPNTGELFF.

A few counts support this clonotype. The V gene is TRBV20-1, the J gene TRBJ1-5; 12 bases match TRBD1. Trimming took 6 bases from V and 4 from J; bases not matched to a gene: 22. Germline-derived CDR1 and CDR2 are DFQATT and SNEGSKA (reference sequence). The CDR3 is made up of 20 amino acids. DNA of the CDR3: TGCAGTGCAGGATTAACCCGGGACAGGGGGCATCGGGATAGAAATCAGCCCCAGCATTTT. It codes for CSAGLTRDRGHRDRNQPQHF.

The rearrangement links TRBV5-1 to TRBJ2-2; 11 bases are a match to TRBD2. With V trimmed by 5 bases and J by 2 bases, 8 bases remained unmatched. The CDR3 spans 17 residues. CDR1 and CDR2 (germline): SGHRS, YFSETQ. CDR3 DNA sequence: TGCGCCAGCAGACCTCGACTAGCGGGACTAAACACCGGGGAGCTGTTTTTT. Protein product: CASRPRLAGLNTGELFF. The variable domain in full, with the rest retrieved from reference TRBV5-1 and TRBJ2-2, is KAGVTQTPRYLIKTRGQQVTLSCSPISGHRSVSWYQQTPGQGLQFLFEYFSETQRNKGNFPGRFSGRQFSNSRSEMNVSTLELGDSALYLCASRPRLAGLNTGELFFGEGSRLTVL.